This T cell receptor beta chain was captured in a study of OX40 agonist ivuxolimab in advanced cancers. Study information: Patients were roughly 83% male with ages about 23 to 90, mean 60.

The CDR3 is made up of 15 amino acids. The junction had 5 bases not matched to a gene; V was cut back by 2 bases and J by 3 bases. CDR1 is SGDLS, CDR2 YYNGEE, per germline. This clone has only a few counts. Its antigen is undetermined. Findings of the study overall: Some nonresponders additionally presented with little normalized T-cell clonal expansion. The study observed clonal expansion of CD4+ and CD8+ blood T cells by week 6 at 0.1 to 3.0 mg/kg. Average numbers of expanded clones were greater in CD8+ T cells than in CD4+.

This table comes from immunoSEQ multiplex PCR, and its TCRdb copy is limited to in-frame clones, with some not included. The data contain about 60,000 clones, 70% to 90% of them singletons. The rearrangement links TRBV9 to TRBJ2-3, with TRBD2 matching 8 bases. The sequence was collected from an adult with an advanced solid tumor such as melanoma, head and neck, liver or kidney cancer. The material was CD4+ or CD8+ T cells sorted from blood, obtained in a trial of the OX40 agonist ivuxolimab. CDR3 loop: CASSVGGVWTDTQYF. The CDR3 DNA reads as TGTGCCAGCAGCGTCGGGGGGGTCTGGACAGATACGCAGTATTTT.